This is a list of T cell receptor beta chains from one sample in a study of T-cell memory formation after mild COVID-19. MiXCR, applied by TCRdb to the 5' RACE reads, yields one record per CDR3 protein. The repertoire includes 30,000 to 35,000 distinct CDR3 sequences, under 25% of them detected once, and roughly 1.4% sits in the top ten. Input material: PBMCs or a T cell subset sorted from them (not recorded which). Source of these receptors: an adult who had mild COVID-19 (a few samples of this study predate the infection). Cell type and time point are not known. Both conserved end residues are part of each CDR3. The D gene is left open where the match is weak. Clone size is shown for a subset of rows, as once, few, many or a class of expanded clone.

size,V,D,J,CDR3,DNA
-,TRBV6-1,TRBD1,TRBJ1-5,CATNTGAGNQPQHF,TGTGCCACCAATACAGGGGCTGGCAATCAGCCCCAGCATTTT
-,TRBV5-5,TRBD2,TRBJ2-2,CASSPGLAGANTGELFF,TGTGCCAGCAGCCCGGGACTAGCGGGGGCGAACACCGGGGAGCTGTTTTTT
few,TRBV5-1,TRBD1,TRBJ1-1,CASSLKRGQDAFF,TGCGCCAGCAGCTTGAAAAGGGGGCAGGATGCTTTCTTT
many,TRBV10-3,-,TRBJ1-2,CASAAGDGYTF,TGTGCCAGCGCCGCGGGGGATGGCTACACCTTC
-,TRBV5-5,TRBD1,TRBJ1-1,CASSFRGGPAFF,TGTGCCAGCAGCTTCAGGGGGGGCCCAGCTTTCTTT
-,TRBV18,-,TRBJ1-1,CASSPIKVTEAFF,TGTGCCAGCTCACCAATAAAAGTGACTGAAGCTTTCTTT
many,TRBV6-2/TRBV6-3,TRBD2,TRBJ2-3,CASSYPSKSGRRGSLNTDTQYF,TGTGCCAGCAGTTACCCCTCGAAAAGCGGGAGGCGAGGATCCCTAAACACAGATACGCAGTATTTT
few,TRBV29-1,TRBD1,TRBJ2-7,CSVWRQGEYEQYF,TGCAGCGTTTGGCGACAGGGAGAATACGAGCAGTACTTC
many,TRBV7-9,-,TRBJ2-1,CASSPTKDYNEQFF,TGTGCCAGCAGCCCTACGAAGGACTACAATGAGCAGTTCTTC
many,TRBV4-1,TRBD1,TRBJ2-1,CASSQGGQGPYNEQFF,TGCGCCAGCAGCCAAGGAGGACAGGGACCCTACAATGAGCAGTTCTTC
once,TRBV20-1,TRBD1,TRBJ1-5,CSARVGQGAYSNQPQHF,TGCAGTGCTAGAGTGGGACAGGGAGCTTATAGCAATCAGCCCCAGCATTTT
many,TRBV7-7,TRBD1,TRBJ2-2,CASSPIAGTGNTGELFF,TGTGCCAGCAGCCCCATCGCCGGGACAGGGAACACCGGGGAGCTGTTTTTT
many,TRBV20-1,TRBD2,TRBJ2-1,CSAPSRGSSYNEQFF,TGCAGTGCCCCATCCCGCGGGAGTTCCTACAATGAGCAGTTCTTC
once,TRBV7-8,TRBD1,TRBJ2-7,CASSLGAGQGYYEQYF,TGTGCCAGCAGCTTAGGAGCGGGACAGGGCTACTACGAGCAGTACTTC
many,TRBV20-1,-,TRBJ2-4,CSASRKGASAKNIQYF,TGCAGTGCTTCCCGGAAAGGGGCTAGCGCCAAAAACATTCAGTACTTC
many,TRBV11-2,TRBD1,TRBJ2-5,CASSLAPTGGQETQYF,TGTGCCAGCAGCTTAGCCCCGACAGGGGGCCAAGAGACCCAGTACTTC